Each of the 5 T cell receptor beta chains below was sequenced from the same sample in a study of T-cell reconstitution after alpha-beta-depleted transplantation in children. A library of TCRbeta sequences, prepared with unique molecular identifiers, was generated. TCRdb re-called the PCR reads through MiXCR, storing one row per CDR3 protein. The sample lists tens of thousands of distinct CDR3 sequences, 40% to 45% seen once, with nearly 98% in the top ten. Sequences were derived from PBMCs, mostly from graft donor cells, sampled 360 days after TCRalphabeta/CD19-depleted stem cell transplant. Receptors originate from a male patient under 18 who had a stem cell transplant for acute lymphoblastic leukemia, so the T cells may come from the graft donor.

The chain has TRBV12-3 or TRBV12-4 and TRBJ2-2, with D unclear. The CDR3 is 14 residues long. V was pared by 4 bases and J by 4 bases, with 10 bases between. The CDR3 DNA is TGTGCCAGCAGTTCGTTAGAAGGCACCGGGGAGCTGTTTTTT. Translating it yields CASSSLEGTGELFF.

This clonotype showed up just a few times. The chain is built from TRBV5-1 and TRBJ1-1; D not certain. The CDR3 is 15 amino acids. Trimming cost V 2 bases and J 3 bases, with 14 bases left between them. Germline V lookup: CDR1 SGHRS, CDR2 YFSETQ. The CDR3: CASSFFGLEDTEAFF. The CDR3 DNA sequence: TGCGCCAGCAGCTTCTTCGGGCTGGAGGACACTGAAGCTTTCTTT.

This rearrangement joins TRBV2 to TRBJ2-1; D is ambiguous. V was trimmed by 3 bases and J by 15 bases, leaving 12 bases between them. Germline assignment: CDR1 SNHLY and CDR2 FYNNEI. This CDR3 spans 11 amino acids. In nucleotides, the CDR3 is TGTGCCAGCAGTGAGGGCTCCCTCTGGTTCTTC. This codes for CASSEGSLWFF. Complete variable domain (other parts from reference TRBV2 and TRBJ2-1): EPEVTQTPSHQVTQMGQEVILRCVPISNHLYFYWYRQILGQKVEFLVSFYNNEISEKSEIFDDQFSVERPDGSNFTLKIRSTKLEDSAMYFCASSEGSLWFFGPGTRLTVL.

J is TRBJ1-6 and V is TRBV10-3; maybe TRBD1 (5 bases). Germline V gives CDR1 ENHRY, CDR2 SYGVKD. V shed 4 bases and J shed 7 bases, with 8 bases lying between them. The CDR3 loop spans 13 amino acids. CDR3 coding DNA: TGTGCCATCAGTGGGGGGGTAAATTCACCCCTCCACTTT. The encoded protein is CAISGGVNSPLHF.

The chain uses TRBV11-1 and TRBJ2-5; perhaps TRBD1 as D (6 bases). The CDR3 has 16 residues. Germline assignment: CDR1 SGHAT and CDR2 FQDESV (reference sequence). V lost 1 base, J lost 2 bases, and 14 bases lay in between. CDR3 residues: CASSLGWDNAQETQYF. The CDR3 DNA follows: TGTGCCAGCAGCTTAGGATGGGACAACGCACAAGAGACCCAGTACTTC.